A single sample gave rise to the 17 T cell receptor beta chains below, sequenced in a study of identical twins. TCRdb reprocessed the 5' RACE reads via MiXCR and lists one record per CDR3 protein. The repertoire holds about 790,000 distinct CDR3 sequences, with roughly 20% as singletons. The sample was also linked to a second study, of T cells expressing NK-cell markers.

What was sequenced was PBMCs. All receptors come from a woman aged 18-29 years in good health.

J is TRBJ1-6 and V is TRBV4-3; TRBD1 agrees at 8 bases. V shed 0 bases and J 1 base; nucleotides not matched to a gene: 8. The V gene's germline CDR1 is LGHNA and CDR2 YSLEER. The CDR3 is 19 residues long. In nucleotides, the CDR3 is TGCGCCAGCAGCCAAGAACCCAGGGGGCCAAGTTCCTATAATTCACCCCTCCACTTT. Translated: CASSQEPRGPSSYNSPLHF.

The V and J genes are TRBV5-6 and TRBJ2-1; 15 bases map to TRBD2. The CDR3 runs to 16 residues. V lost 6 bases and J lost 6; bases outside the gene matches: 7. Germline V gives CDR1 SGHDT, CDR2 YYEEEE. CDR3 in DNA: TGTGCCAGCACGGGACTAGCGGGAGGCCGAGTCAATGAGCAGTTCTTC. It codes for CASTGLAGGRVNEQFF.

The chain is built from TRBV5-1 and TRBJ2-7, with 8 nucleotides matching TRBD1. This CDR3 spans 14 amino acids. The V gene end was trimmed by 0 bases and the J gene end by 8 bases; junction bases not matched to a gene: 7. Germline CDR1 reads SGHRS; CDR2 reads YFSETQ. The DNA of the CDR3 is TGCGCCAGCAGCTTGGCCGGGCAGGGGGCTCAGCAGTACTTC. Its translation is CASSLAGQGAQQYF.

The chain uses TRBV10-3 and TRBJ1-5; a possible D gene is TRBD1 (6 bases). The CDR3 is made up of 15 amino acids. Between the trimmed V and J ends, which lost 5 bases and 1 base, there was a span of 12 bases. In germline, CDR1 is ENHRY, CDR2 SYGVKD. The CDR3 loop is CAISFGGLSNQPQHF. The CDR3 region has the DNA TGTGCCATCAGTTTTGGGGGGCTGAGCAATCAGCCCCAGCATTTT.

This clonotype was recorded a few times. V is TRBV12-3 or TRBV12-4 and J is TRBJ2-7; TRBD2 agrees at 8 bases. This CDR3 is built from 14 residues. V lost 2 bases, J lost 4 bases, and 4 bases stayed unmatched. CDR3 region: CASSLRGGRYEQYF. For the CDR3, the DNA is TGTGCCAGCAGTTTACGGGGGGGAAGGTACGAGCAGTACTTC.

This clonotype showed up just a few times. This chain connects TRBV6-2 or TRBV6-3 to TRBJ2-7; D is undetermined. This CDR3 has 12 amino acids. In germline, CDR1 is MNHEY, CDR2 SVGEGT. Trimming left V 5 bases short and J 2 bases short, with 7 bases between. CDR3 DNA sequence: TGTGCCAGCAGTCGACTGGCCTACGAGCAGTACTTC. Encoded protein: CASSRLAYEQYF.

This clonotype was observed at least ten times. Here the CDR3 reads CASSPLAGSYEQYF. The CDR3 nucleotides are TGTGCCAGCAGTCCCTTGGCGGGGTCCTACGAGCAGTACTTC. The chain carries TRBV6-1 and TRBJ2-7; tentative D call: TRBD2 (6 bases). The CDR3 length is 14 residues. From germline, CDR1 is MNHNS and CDR2 SASEGT. Trimming shortened V by 5 bases and J by 1 base, and 12 bases separated the two germline ends.

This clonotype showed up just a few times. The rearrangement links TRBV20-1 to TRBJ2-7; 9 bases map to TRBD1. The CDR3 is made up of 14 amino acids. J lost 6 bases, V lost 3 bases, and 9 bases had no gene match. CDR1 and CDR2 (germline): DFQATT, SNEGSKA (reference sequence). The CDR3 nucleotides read TGCAGTGCTAGGCCTGGGGACAGGGAGTTCGAGCAGTACTTC. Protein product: CSARPGDREFEQYF.

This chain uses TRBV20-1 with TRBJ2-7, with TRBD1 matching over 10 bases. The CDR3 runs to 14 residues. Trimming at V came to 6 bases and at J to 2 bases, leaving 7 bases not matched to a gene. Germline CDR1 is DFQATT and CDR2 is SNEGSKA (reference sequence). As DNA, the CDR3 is TGCAGTGCGACCCGGGGACAGGGGACCTACGAGCAGTACTTC. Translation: CSATRGQGTYEQYF.

The CDR3 DNA is TGTGCCAGCAGTTCCAAATCCGGGACAAACGCCGGGGAGCTGTTTTTT. This encodes CASSSKSGTNAGELFF. The rearrangement links TRBV27 to TRBJ2-2; TRBD1 is a possible D gene (6 bases). Trimming removed 4 bases at V and 6 bases at J, with 18 bases between. The V gene's germline CDR1 is MNHEY and CDR2 SMNVEV (reference sequence). The CDR3 sequence is 16 residues long.

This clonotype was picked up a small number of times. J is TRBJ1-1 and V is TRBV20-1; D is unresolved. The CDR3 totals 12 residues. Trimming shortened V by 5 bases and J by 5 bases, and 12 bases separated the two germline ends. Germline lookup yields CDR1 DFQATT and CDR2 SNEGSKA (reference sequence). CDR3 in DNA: TGCAGTGCTCGGGTGACGGGGACTGAAGCTTTCTTT. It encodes CSARVTGTEAFF.

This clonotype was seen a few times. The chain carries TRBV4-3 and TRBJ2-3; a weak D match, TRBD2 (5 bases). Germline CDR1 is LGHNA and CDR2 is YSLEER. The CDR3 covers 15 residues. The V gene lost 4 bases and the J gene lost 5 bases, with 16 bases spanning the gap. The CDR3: CASSPSGFGEDTQYF. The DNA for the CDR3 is TGCGCCAGCAGCCCCTCGGGGTTTGGGGAAGATACGCAGTATTTT.

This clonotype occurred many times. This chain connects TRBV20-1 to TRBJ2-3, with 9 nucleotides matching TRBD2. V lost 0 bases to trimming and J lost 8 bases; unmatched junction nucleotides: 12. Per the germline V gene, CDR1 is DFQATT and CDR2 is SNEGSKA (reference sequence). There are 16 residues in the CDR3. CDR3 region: CSARDTTSGLGGTQYF. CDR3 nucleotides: TGCAGTGCTAGAGATACCACTAGCGGGCTTGGCGGTACGCAGTATTTT.

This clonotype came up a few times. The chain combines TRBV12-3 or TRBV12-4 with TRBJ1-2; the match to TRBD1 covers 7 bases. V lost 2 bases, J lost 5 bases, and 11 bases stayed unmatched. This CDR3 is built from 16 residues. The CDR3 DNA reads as TGTGCCAGCAGTTTAAGGGGAAGGGAGGGGGCATATGGCTACACCTTC. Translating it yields CASSLRGREGAYGYTF.

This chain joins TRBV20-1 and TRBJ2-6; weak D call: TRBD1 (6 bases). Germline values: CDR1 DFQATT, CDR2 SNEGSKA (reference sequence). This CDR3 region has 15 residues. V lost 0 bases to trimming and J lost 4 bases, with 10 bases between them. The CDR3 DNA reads TGCAGTGCTAGAGAACAGGGAAGGGGGGCCAACGTCCTGACTTTC. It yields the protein CSAREQGRGANVLTF.

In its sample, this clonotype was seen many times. DNA of the CDR3: TGTGCCAGCAGGTTTCCCGGGACTCCGCCGTTCTTC. Translated: CASRFPGTPPFF. This chain uses TRBV12-3 or TRBV12-4 with TRBJ2-1; the D gene is possibly TRBD2 (6 bases). The CDR3 length is 12 residues. The V gene lost 6 bases and the J gene lost 15 bases, with 18 bases spanning the gap.

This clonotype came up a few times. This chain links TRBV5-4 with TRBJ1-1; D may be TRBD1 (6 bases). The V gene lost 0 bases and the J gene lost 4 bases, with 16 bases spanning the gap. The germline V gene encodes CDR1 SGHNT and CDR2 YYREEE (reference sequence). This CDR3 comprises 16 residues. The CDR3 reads CASSLGRTGLGTEAFF. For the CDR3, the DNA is TGTGCCAGCAGCTTGGGCCGTACAGGGTTGGGCACTGAAGCTTTCTTT.